The 20 T cell receptor beta chains below come from one sample, sequenced in a study of blood T cell repertoires in COVID-19. The method was immunoSEQ multiplex PCR; TCRdb's version includes in-frame clones alone and lacks a portion of them. The sample consists of approximately 280,000 clones, approximately 86% of them appearing once. The sequencing input was peripheral blood. The receptors stem from a young man with active or convalescent COVID-19.

V gene TRBV11-2 combines with J gene TRBJ2-7; a weak D match, TRBD1 (5 bases). The germline V gene encodes CDR1 SGHAT and CDR2 FQNNGV. CDR3 size: 14 residues. V lost 1 base to trimming and J lost 3 bases, with 10 bases between them. The CDR3 spells CASSLGHRSYEQYF. Written as DNA, the CDR3 is TGTGCCAGCAGCTTAGGACACAGGAGCTACGAGCAGTACTTC.

The J gene is TRBJ2-1, the V gene TRBV9; TRBD2 is a possible D gene (5 bases). This CDR3 has 12 residues. The germline gives CDR1 SGDLS, CDR2 YYNGEE. The germline V and J ends were trimmed by 3 bases and 9 bases, with 10 bases remaining between them. The CDR3 sequence is CASSGNRGEQFF. CDR3 DNA sequence: TGTGCCAGCAGCGGAAACCGGGGTGAGCAGTTCTTC. The variable domain in full, completed from reference TRBV9 and TRBJ2-1, reads DSGVTQTPKHLITATGQRVTLRCSPRSGDLSVYWYQQSLDQGLQFLIQYYNGEERAKGNILERFSAQQFPDLHSELNLSSLELGDSALYFCASSGNRGEQFFGPGTRLTVL.

This clone was seen a single time. This chain connects TRBV4-1 to TRBJ1-1; D perhaps matches TRBD1 (6 bases). V was trimmed by 1 base and J by 4 bases, leaving 10 bases between them. Germline V gene data show CDR1 as MGHRA and CDR2 as YSYEKL. The CDR3 spans 14 residues. The CDR3 sequence is CASSQGQGSTEAFF. Written as DNA, the CDR3 is TGCGCCAGCAGCCAAGGCCAGGGGAGCACTGAAGCTTTCTTT.

The V and J genes are TRBV9 and TRBJ1-2; D is ambiguous. The CDR3 length is 13 residues. Germline V lookup: CDR1 SGDLS, CDR2 YYNGEE. The V end lost 8 bases, the J end lost 3 bases, and 14 bases lay between the germline ends. The CDR3 nucleotides are TGTGCCAGTAGTCCGGGGTCGGACTATGGCTACACCTTC. Its translation is CASSPGSDYGYTF.

This chain uses TRBV30 with TRBJ2-7; 9 bases agree with TRBD1. The germline gives CDR1 GTSNPN, CDR2 SVGIG (reference sequence). V shed 5 bases and J 3 bases; nucleotides not matched to a gene: 5. The CDR3 sequence is 13 residues long. In DNA form, the CDR3 reads TGTGCCTGGGTCCGGGACAGGGACTACGAGCAGTACTTC. Translation gives CAWVRDRDYEQYF.

The rearrangement joins TRBV7-2 to TRBJ2-1; D unresolved. Germline loops: CDR1 SGHTA, CDR2 FQGNSA. The CDR3 length is 13 residues. The V gene lost 8 bases and the J gene lost 0 bases, with 8 bases spanning the gap. CDR3 in DNA: TGTGCCAGCGCCACGAGCTCCTACAATGAGCAGTTCTTC. It is translated as CASATSSYNEQFF. Based on the CDR3 plus reference TRBV7-2 and TRBJ2-1, the full variable domain is GAGVSQSPSNKVTEKGKDVELRCDPISGHTALYWYRQSLGQGLEFLIYFQGNSAPDKSGLPSDRFSAERTGGSVSTLTIQRTQQEDSAVYLCASATSSYNEQFFGPGTRLTVL.

The chain recombines TRBV5-1 with TRBJ2-1; possible D gene TRBD2, 6 bases. With 0 bases removed from V and 4 bases from J, the gap between germline ends came to 11 bases. Germline assignment: CDR1 SGHRS and CDR2 YFSETQ. The CDR3 is 15 residues long. This CDR3 is CASSLDGGGYNEQFF. CDR3 DNA: TGCGCCAGCAGCTTGGACGGGGGAGGATACAATGAGCAGTTCTTC.

Here the CDR3 DNA reads TGCGCCAGCAGCGTTAGGGACAGCCACTACGAGCAGTACTTC. Amino acids: CASSVRDSHYEQYF. The V call is TRBV4-1, the J call TRBJ2-7, with 7 bases fitting TRBD1. Germline CDR1 and CDR2: MGHRA and YSYEKL. V lost 5 bases, J lost 3 bases, and 7 bases stayed unmatched. This CDR3 has 14 residues.

This chain links TRBV9 with TRBJ1-2; tentatively, D is TRBD1 (6 bases). Trimming left V 4 bases short and J 6 bases short, with 19 bases between. Germline CDR1 and CDR2: SGDLS and YYNGEE. The CDR3 has 15 residues. CDR3 DNA: TGTGCCAGCAGCCTGCAAGGTGTGGGGGCCAATGGCTACACCTTC. Its translation is CASSLQGVGANGYTF.

This clone showed up just once. The chain links TRBV9 to TRBJ2-7, with D tentatively TRBD2 (5 bases). CDR1 and CDR2 (germline): SGDLS, YYNGEE. The CDR3 runs 10 residues. CDR3 DNA sequence: TGTGGCATGAGGGCCTACGAGCAGTACTTC. Its translation: CGMRAYEQYF.

CDR3 loop: CASSSRPSQGEKLFF. The CDR3 nucleotides read TGTGCCAGCAGTTCCCGGCCCTCCCAGGGCGAAAAACTGTTTTTT. The chain is built from TRBV27 and TRBJ1-4, with D perhaps matching TRBD1 (5 bases). In germline, CDR1 is MNHEY, CDR2 SMNVEV (reference sequence). V was pared by 4 bases and J by 8 bases, with 17 bases between. CDR3 length equals 15 residues.

The J gene is TRBJ2-1, the V gene TRBV12-3 or TRBV12-4; weak D call: TRBD1 (6 bases). V was cut by 6 bases and J by 10 bases, with 10 bases left in between. This CDR3 has 11 amino acids. CDR3 sequence: CASSNQGEQFF. The CDR3 DNA reads TGTGCCAGCAGCAACCAGGGGGAGCAGTTCTTC.

The sample holds one count of this clone. The chain couples TRBV9 to TRBJ2-7, with TRBD1 as a possible D gene (6 bases). The CDR3 spans 15 residues. V lost 0 bases and J lost 3, with 13 bases in between. In germline, CDR1 is SGDLS, CDR2 YYNGEE. The CDR3 DNA sequence: TGTGCCAGCAGCGTAGGGCGACGAGGGGGCTACGAGCAGTACTTC. Translating it yields CASSVGRRGGYEQYF.

V gene TRBV6-5 combines with J gene TRBJ2-5, with TRBD2 identical over 8 bases. Germline CDR1 is MNHEY and CDR2 is SVGAGI. V was pared by 6 bases and J by 4 bases, with 7 bases of the junction left unmatched. This CDR3 is built from 14 residues. The CDR3: CASSSGTRRETQYF. The CDR3 DNA reads as TGTGCCAGCAGCTCCGGGACTAGGCGAGAGACCCAGTACTTC.

The rearrangement uses TRBV7-9 and TRBJ2-5, with D tentatively TRBD1 (6 bases). This CDR3 comprises 14 residues. Germline V gene lookup returns CDR1 SEHNR and CDR2 FQNEAQ (reference sequence). V shed 6 bases and J shed 5 bases, with 16 bases lying between them. The CDR3 here is CASRLIQGGETQYF. CDR3 coding DNA: TGTGCCAGCAGGCTGATACAGGGTGGGGAGACCCAGTACTTC.

This clone was recorded once. The rearrangement uses TRBV25-1 and TRBJ1-2; no clear D. Looked up from germline, CDR1 is MGHDK and CDR2 is SYGVNS. This CDR3 is 14 amino acids long. V was shortened by 1 base and J by 3 bases, with 9 bases between the two germline ends. As DNA, the CDR3 is TGTGCCAGCAGTGAATTGTCGAGGGACTATGGCTACACCTTC. Residues: CASSELSRDYGYTF.

V usage is TRBV18 and J usage is TRBJ2-5, with 8 bases lining up with TRBD1. Germline V gene sequence: CDR1 KGHSH, CDR2 LQKENI. The CDR3 totals 14 residues. V shed 4 bases, J shed 2 bases, and the junction held 3 bases outside the gene matches. CDR3 DNA: TGTGCCAGCTCACGACAGGGGCGACAAGAGACCCAGTACTTC. Translated: CASSRQGRQETQYF.

The V and J genes are TRBV27 and TRBJ2-7; the match to TRBD2 covers 16 bases. Trimming at V came to 6 bases and at J to 4 bases, leaving 3 bases not matched to a gene. Germline V gene lookup returns CDR1 MNHEY and CDR2 SMNVEV (reference sequence). This CDR3 is built from 15 residues. CDR3 sequence (DNA): TGTGCCAGCAGGGGACTAGCGGGGGGGCGGTACGAGCAGTACTTC. It is translated as CASRGLAGGRYEQYF.

V usage is TRBV14 and J usage is TRBJ1-1; D is ambiguous. Trimming shortened V by 4 bases and J by 2 bases, and 8 bases separated the two germline ends. The CDR3 consists of 13 residues. Looked up from germline, CDR1 is SGHDN and CDR2 is FVKESK. The chain's CDR3 is CASSLLLNTEAFF. The DNA for the CDR3 is TGTGCCAGCAGCCTTCTTCTAAACACTGAAGCTTTCTTT. Complete variable domain (other parts from reference TRBV14 and TRBJ1-1): EAGVTQFPSHSVIEKGQTVTLRCDPISGHDNLYWYRRVMGKEIKFLLHFVKESKQDESGMPNNRFLAERTGGTYSTLKVQPAELEDSGVYFCASSLLLNTEAFFGQGTRLTVV.

The chain joins TRBV3-1 (or the pseudogene TRBV3-2) to TRBJ1-4; D is uncertain. The CDR3 is made up of 14 amino acids. The germline gives CDR1 LGHDT, CDR2 YNNKEL (reference sequence). Trimming left V 0 bases short and J 6 bases short, with 8 bases between. CDR3 amino acids: CASSQDIRDEKLFF. DNA of the CDR3: TGTGCCAGCAGCCAAGATATCCGTGATGAAAAACTGTTTTTT.